The source of this T cell receptor (beta chain) is a study of vaccination effects on CD4 cells after COVID-19. Study-level points and caveats: Marked clonal contraction was seen late after vaccination (in both infection- and vaccine-induced clones).

A note on this clone: The antigen is undetermined.

Libraries were prepared by immunoSEQ multiplex PCR; TCRdb keeps only in-frame clonotypes and omits some of them. The sample lists around 25,000 clones, about three quarters occurring once. The length of the CDR3 is 14 residues. Trimming left V 6 bases short and J 2 bases short, with 13 bases between. The germline CDR1 and CDR2 sequences are MNHEY and SMNVEV (reference sequence). Before sequencing, viral peptide pools were used by the ViraFEST assay to expand antigen-specific CD4+ T cells. Isolation of CD4+ T cells took place after ten to eleven days of culture. Vaccinated participants had no history of SARS-CoV-2 infection and tested negative for nucleocapsid antibodies.

Sample: CD4+ T cells from PBMCs cultured with SARS-CoV-2 spike peptides, taken before COVID-19 vaccination. This chain links TRBV27 with TRBJ1-1; possible D gene TRBD1, 6 bases. The TCR was taken from a human donor who received a COVID-19 vaccine. In nucleotides, the CDR3 is TGTGCCAGCAGGGCGACAGGAAGCAACACTGAAGCTTTCTTT. It yields the protein CASRATGSNTEAFF.